A single sample is the source of the 29 T cell receptor beta chains below, sequenced in a study of beta chain features in type 1 diabetes listed by TCRdb under 2018. General conclusions and limits of the study: Type 1 diabetes patients showed a moderate but significant shortening of TCRB CDR3 length in all four CD4+ subsets.

No antigen is known for these receptors. The library was generated by the immunoSEQ multiplex PCR assay. The entire isolated RNA was reverse transcribed using the High Capacity cDNA Reverse Transcription Kit, and thus expressed TCRB transcripts were sequenced. Drawn from immuneACCESS, this table holds only the in-frame rearrangements with V and J called that TCRdb kept. Clones are partly lost; checked studies trace under half to an unresolved V gene and leave the rest unexplained. The sample table records 600,000 to 750,000 clones; 9.5% to 15% of these occur just once. Over 0.1% of the sample is held by the ten biggest clonotypes. The sample taken for sequencing was naive CD4+ T cells from blood. The sample's cell subset or site label, in plain terms: true naive CD4+ T cells. These receptors were obtained from a man aged 30 to 39 with type 1 diabetes.

This clone turned up a few times. The V call is TRBV4-3, the J call TRBJ2-3, with TRBD2 matching 15 bases. The CDR3 contains 19 residues. The germline gives CDR1 LGHNA, CDR2 YSLEER. V trimming: 0 bases; J trimming: 4 bases; junction bases outside the gene matches: 8. The CDR3 loop is CASSQDHPGLAGGADTQYF. The CDR3 DNA is TGCGCCAGCAGCCAAGATCATCCCGGACTAGCGGGGGGGGCAGATACGCAGTATTTT.

A few counts support this clone. The chain combines TRBV18 with TRBJ2-5; TRBD1 might be the D (6 bases). The J call may be wrong; the DNA end is better matched by TRBJ2-7. Looked up from germline, CDR1 is KGHSH and CDR2 is LQKENI. This CDR3 contains 13 residues. CDR3 sequence reads: CASSPDRAYEQYF. The CDR3 nucleotides are TGTGCCAGCTCACCGGACAGAGCCTACGAGCAGTACTTC.

This clone showed up just a few times. The J gene is TRBJ2-7, the V gene TRBV6-5, with 9 nucleotides matching TRBD1. Trimming took 5 bases from V and 3 from J; bases not matched to a gene: 5. The CDR3 runs 14 residues. The germline gives CDR1 MNHEY, CDR2 SVGAGI. The CDR3 loop reads CASSTGQGYYEQYF. The CDR3 nucleotides read TGTGCCAGCAGTACGGGACAGGGATACTACGAGCAGTACTTC.

The chain is built from TRBV9 and TRBJ1-1, with D possibly being TRBD1 (6 bases). Germline CDR1 SGDLS, CDR2 YYNGEE. Trimming took off 4 bases at V and 0 bases at J, with 13 bases between the two ends. This CDR3 region has 15 residues. The CDR3 spells CASSPRGGMNTEAFF. CDR3 nucleotide sequence: TGTGCCAGCAGCCCGAGAGGGGGAATGAACACTGAAGCTTTCTTT.

This clone was picked up a small number of times. The gene calls are TRBV14 and TRBJ1-2; no reliable D call. The CDR3 is 13 amino acids. The V gene lost 1 base and the J gene lost 4 bases, with 7 bases spanning the gap. CDR1 is SGHDN, CDR2 FVKESK, per germline. In nucleotides, the CDR3 is TGTGCCAGCAGCCAAGTCGTAAGCTATGGCTACACCTTC. Translated, it gives CASSQVVSYGYTF. The full variable domain, rest sourced from reference TRBV14 and TRBJ1-2, is EAGVTQFPSHSVIEKGQTVTLRCDPISGHDNLYWYRRVMGKEIKFLLHFVKESKQDESGMPNNRFLAERTGGTYSTLKVQPAELEDSGVYFCASSQVVSYGYTFGSGTRLTVV.

The chain combines TRBV9 with TRBJ2-7, with D possibly being TRBD2 (5 bases). Per germline, CDR1 SGDLS and CDR2 YYNGEE. V was pared by 7 bases and J by 3 bases, with 20 bases between. The CDR3 spans 15 residues. CDR3 sequence reads: CASSPRWETGYEQYF. CDR3 in DNA: TGTGCCAGCTCCCCGAGGTGGGAGACGGGCTACGAGCAGTACTTC.

V gene TRBV11-1 combines with J gene TRBJ2-1; perhaps TRBD2 as D (6 bases). V lost 1 base, J lost 1 base, and 8 bases lay in between. This CDR3 has 15 amino acids. Germline V gene data show CDR1 as SGHAT and CDR2 as FQDESV (reference sequence). CDR3 amino acids: CASSLDGGSYNEQFF. For the CDR3, the DNA is TGTGCCAGCAGCTTAGATGGGGGGTCCTACAATGAGCAGTTCTTC.

The V gene is TRBV9, the J gene TRBJ1-3; TRBD1 is a possible D gene (6 bases). Germline lookup yields CDR1 SGDLS and CDR2 YYNGEE. This CDR3 has 16 residues. V lost 1 base and J 1 base, leaving 12 bases between the germline ends. CDR3 DNA: TGTGCCAGCAGCGTATCTCCAAGGGGGTCTGGAAACACCATATATTTT. This codes for CASSVSPRGSGNTIYF.

This clone was seen only a few times. V and J are TRBV4-3 and TRBJ1-5, with 7 bases that match TRBD1. Trimming at V came to 2 bases and at J to 3 bases, leaving 7 bases not matched to a gene. The germline gives CDR1 LGHNA, CDR2 YSLEER. The length of the CDR3 is 16 residues. The CDR3 region has the DNA TGCGCCAGCAGCCAATCTAGCAGGGGGTTCAATCAGCCCCAGCATTTT. The encoded protein is CASSQSSRGFNQPQHF.

The chain has TRBV6-5 and TRBJ1-1; D call uncertain. The CDR3 length is 14 residues. The V gene's germline CDR1 is MNHEY and CDR2 SVGAGI. V dropped 2 bases and J dropped 4 bases, with 11 bases sitting between them. CDR3 residues: CASSYNRVATEAFF. In nucleotides, the CDR3 is TGTGCCAGCAGTTACAATCGGGTCGCCACTGAAGCTTTCTTT.

This chain uses TRBV9 with TRBJ1-5, with D unclear. This CDR3 has 14 amino acids. The germline V and J ends were trimmed by 0 bases and 5 bases, with 9 bases remaining between them. Germline V gene data show CDR1 as SGDLS and CDR2 as YYNGEE. CDR3 in amino acids: CASSVEAAYQPQHF. Here the CDR3 DNA reads TGTGCCAGCAGCGTAGAGGCAGCTTATCAGCCCCAGCATTTT.

This clone has only a few counts. V is TRBV10-3 and J is TRBJ1-3, with 8 bases aligning to TRBD1. Germline V gene data show CDR1 as ENHRY and CDR2 as SYGVKD. This CDR3 spans 15 amino acids. The junction had 2 bases not matched to a gene; V was cut back by 3 bases and J by 1 base. CDR3 region: CAISDQGASGNTIYF. The CDR3 coding sequence is TGTGCCATCAGTGATCAGGGGGCTTCTGGAAACACCATATATTTT.

This clone was counted between two and nine times. Other DNA sequences in this sample translate to the same CDR3. The CDR3 region has the DNA TGTGCCTGGAGTGTACTAGGGTTAGGTGAAAAACTGTTTTTT. Protein sequence: CAWSVLGLGEKLFF. The J gene is TRBJ1-4, the V gene TRBV30; D is ambiguous. Germline V CDR1 and CDR2: GTSNPN, SVGIG (reference sequence). V was pared by 0 bases and J by 7 bases, with 12 bases between. CDR3 size: 14 residues.

The CDR3: CAWSIGGASSGNTIYF. The CDR3 DNA is TGTGCCTGGAGTATTGGGGGGGCGAGCTCTGGAAACACCATATATTTT. The chain couples TRBV30 to TRBJ1-3, with D perhaps matching TRBD1 (6 bases). The CDR3 is 16 amino acids. V gave up 2 bases and J gave up 0 bases, with 14 bases separating them. CDR1 and CDR2 (germline): GTSNPN, SVGIG (reference sequence).

This chain joins TRBV11-3 and TRBJ2-5, with 11 bases lining up with TRBD2. The germline V gene encodes CDR1 SGHNT and CDR2 YENEEA. With V trimmed by 5 bases and J by 5 bases, 4 bases remained unmatched. The CDR3 extends over 14 amino acids. CDR3 DNA sequence: TGTGCCAGCAGCAGGACTAGCGGGTCGGAGACCCAGTACTTC. This encodes CASSRTSGSETQYF. Complete variable domain (other parts from reference TRBV11-3 and TRBJ2-5): EAGVVQSPRYKIIEKKQPVAFWCNPISGHNTLYWYLQNLGQGPELLIRYENEEAVDDSQLPKDRFSAERLKGVDSTLKIQPAELGDSAVYLCASSRTSGSETQYFGPGTRLLVL.

The J gene is TRBJ2-3, the V gene TRBV27; D gene uncertain. The CDR3 has 13 residues. V was trimmed by 3 bases and J by 4 bases, leaving 8 bases between them. Germline V gives CDR1 MNHEY, CDR2 SMNVEV (reference sequence). The CDR3, as DNA: TGTGCCAGCAGTTTGAGTGATGCAGATACGCAGTATTTT. Protein: CASSLSDADTQYF.

The CDR3: CASRLIGRVADEQYF. The CDR3 DNA is TGTGCCAGCAGACTAATCGGACGGGTCGCCGACGAGCAGTACTTC. The gene calls are TRBV28 and TRBJ2-7; the D is unclear. From germline, CDR1 is MDHEN and CDR2 SYDVKM. The length of the CDR3 is 15 residues. The germline V and J ends were trimmed by 6 bases and 5 bases, with 20 bases remaining between them. The full variable domain, with the rest looked up from reference TRBV28 and TRBJ2-7, is DVKVTQSSRYLVKRTGEKVFLECVQDMDHENMFWYRQDPGLGLRLIYFSYDVKMKEKGDIPEGYSVSREKKERFSLILESASTNQTSMYLCASRLIGRVADEQYFGPGTRLTVT.

This chain links TRBV5-1 with TRBJ1-4, with 9 bases that match TRBD1. This CDR3 contains 14 residues. The V segment lost 4 bases and the J segment 8 bases; nucleotides outside the gene matches: 6. Germline V gene lookup returns CDR1 SGHRS and CDR2 YFSETQ. The CDR3 bases are TGCGCCAGCAGCCTTGACAGGGGGGACGAAAAACTGTTTTTT. Its protein product is CASSLDRGDEKLFF. The variable domain in full, completed from reference TRBV5-1 and TRBJ1-4, reads KAGVTQTPRYLIKTRGQQVTLSCSPISGHRSVSWYQQTPGQGLQFLFEYFSETQRNKGNFPGRFSGRQFSNSRSEMNVSTLELGDSALYLCASSLDRGDEKLFFGSGTQLSVL.

The chain employs TRBV14 and TRBJ1-3, with 7 bases matching TRBD1. This CDR3 contains 17 residues. From germline, CDR1 is SGHDN and CDR2 FVKESK. V lost 2 bases to trimming and J lost 0 bases; unmatched junction nucleotides: 7. CDR3 sequence reads: CASSQNTGASSGNTIYF. The CDR3 nucleotides read TGTGCCAGCAGCCAAAATACAGGGGCCAGCTCTGGAAACACCATATATTTT.

This clone was picked up a small number of times. The V call is TRBV13, the J call TRBJ2-5; 13 positions agree with TRBD2. V shed 4 bases and J 4 bases; nucleotides not matched to a gene: 3. The germline V gene has CDR1 PRHDT and CDR2 FYEKMQ (reference sequence). CDR3 size: 15 residues. CDR3 protein: CASSSGLAGPETQYF. The CDR3 region has the DNA TGTGCCAGCAGCTCGGGACTAGCGGGGCCAGAGACCCAGTACTTC.

The CDR3 loop is CAWTGVREYTNTGELFF. The CDR3 DNA is TGTGCCTGGACAGGGGTTCGCGAATACACGAACACCGGGGAGCTGTTTTTT. V is TRBV30 and J is TRBJ2-2, with D possibly matching TRBD1 (6 bases). Deletions cut 4 bases from V and 0 bases from J, with 18 bases between. Germline V lookup: CDR1 GTSNPN, CDR2 SVGIG (reference sequence). This CDR3 comprises 17 residues.

The V call is TRBV27, the J call TRBJ1-5, with 8 bases identical to TRBD1. The junction had 6 bases not matched to a gene; V was cut back by 5 bases and J by 6 bases. Germline V gene data show CDR1 as MNHEY and CDR2 as SMNVEV (reference sequence). The CDR3 is 14 residues long. CDR3 region: CASSPGQGIQPQHF. Here the CDR3 DNA reads TGTGCCAGCAGTCCTGGACAGGGCATTCAGCCCCAGCATTTT.

This clone appeared a few times. The chain is built from TRBV2 and TRBJ2-5; D is possibly TRBD2 (5 bases). V was clipped by 3 bases and J by 2 bases, with 7 bases between them. Per germline, CDR1 SNHLY and CDR2 FYNNEI. The CDR3 spans 13 residues. The CDR3 DNA reads TGTGCCAGCAGTGACACGGGGCAAGAGACCCAGTACTTC. As protein: CASSDTGQETQYF.

This clone has just a few counts. The chain employs TRBV10-3 and TRBJ1-5; D unclear. Germline-derived CDR1 and CDR2 are ENHRY and SYGVKD. The V gene lost 0 bases and the J gene lost 3 bases, with 12 bases spanning the gap. The CDR3 extends over 16 amino acids. CDR3 residues: CAISESKSGYNQPQHF. The CDR3 DNA sequence: TGTGCCATCAGTGAGTCGAAATCCGGTTACAATCAGCCCCAGCATTTT.

The chain has TRBV29-1 and TRBJ2-2; 7 bases fit TRBD1. Trimming at V came to 7 bases and at J to 6 bases, leaving 5 bases not matched to a gene. Germline CDR1 and CDR2: SQVTM and ANQGSEA. The CDR3 consists of 12 residues. The CDR3 loop is CSARDSAGELFF. CDR3 nucleotide sequence: TGCAGCGCCCGGGACAGCGCCGGGGAGCTGTTTTTT.

Note on this clone: Other nucleotide sequences in the sample specify the same CDR3. The chain carries TRBV5-4 and TRBJ2-5; perhaps TRBD2 as D (6 bases). This CDR3 has 13 amino acids. Trimming removed 1 base from V and 4 bases from J, with 8 bases in between. Germline CDR1 reads SGHNT; CDR2 reads YYREEE (reference sequence). The CDR3 protein is CASSLYSGETQYF. CDR3 DNA: TGTGCCAGCAGCTTGTATAGCGGAGAGACCCAGTACTTC. Looking up the rest from reference TRBV5-4 and TRBJ2-5 gives the full variable domain: ETGVTQSPTHLIKTRGQQVTLRCSSQSGHNTVSWYQQALGQGPQFIFQYYREEENGRGNFPPRFSGLQFPNYSSELNVNALELDDSALYLCASSLYSGETQYFGPGTRLLVL.

This clone was seen a few times. The chain uses TRBV9 and TRBJ2-5, with 12 bases matching TRBD1. Germline V gene sequence: CDR1 SGDLS, CDR2 YYNGEE. The CDR3 is 19 residues long. V lost 0 bases and J lost 2; bases outside the gene matches: 11. DNA for the CDR3: TGTGCCAGCAGCGTAGCGGGGGTGGGACAGGGGGCTCTACAAGAGACCCAGTACTTC. Translating gives CASSVAGVGQGALQETQYF.

This clone has a handful of counts. This chain uses TRBV23-1 with TRBJ2-7; weak D call: TRBD2 (6 bases). TRBV23-1 is reported as an ORF; its role is uncertain. V lost 0 bases and J 2 bases, leaving 17 bases between the germline ends. This CDR3 contains 17 residues. In DNA form, the CDR3 reads TGCGCCAGCAGTCAATCTCTCCGCTACGGCGGGGCCTACGAGCAGTACTTC. It is translated as CASSQSLRYGGAYEQYF.

This chain connects TRBV5-1 to TRBJ2-7; 10 bases are shared with TRBD1. The CDR3 totals 14 residues. With V trimmed by 4 bases and J by 6 bases, 7 bases remained unmatched. Germline loops: CDR1 SGHRS, CDR2 YFSETQ. The CDR3, as DNA: TGCGCCAGCAGCCACGGGACAGGGGCGCCCGAGCAGTACTTC. The encoded protein is CASSHGTGAPEQYF.